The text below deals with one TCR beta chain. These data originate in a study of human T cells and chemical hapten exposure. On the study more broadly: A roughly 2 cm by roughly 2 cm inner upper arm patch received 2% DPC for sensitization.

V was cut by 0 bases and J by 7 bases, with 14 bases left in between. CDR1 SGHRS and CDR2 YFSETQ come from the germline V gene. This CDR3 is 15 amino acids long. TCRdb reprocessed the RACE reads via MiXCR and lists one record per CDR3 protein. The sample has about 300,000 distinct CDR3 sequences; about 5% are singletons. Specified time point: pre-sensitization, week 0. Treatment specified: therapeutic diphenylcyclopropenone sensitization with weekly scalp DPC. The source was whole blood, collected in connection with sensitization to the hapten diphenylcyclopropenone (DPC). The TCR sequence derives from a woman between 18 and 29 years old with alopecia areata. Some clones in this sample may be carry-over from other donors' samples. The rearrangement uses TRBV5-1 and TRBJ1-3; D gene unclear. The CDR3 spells CASSLEDGDLNTIYF. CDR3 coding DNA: TGCGCCAGCAGCTTGGAGGACGGTGACCTTAACACCATATATTTT.